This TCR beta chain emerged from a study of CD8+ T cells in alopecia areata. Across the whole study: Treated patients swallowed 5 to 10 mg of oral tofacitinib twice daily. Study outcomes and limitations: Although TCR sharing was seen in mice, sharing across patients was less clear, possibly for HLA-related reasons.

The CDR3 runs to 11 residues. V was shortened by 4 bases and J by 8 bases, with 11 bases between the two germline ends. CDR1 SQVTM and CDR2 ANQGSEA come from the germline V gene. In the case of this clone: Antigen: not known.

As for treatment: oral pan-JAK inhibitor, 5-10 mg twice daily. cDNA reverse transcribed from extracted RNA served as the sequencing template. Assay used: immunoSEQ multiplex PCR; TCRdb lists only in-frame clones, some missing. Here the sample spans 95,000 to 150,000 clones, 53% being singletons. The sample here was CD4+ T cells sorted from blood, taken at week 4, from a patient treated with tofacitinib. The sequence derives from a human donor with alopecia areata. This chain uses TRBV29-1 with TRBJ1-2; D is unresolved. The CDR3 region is CSVVRASGYTF. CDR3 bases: TGCAGCGTTGTGAGGGCTTCGGGCTACACCTTC.